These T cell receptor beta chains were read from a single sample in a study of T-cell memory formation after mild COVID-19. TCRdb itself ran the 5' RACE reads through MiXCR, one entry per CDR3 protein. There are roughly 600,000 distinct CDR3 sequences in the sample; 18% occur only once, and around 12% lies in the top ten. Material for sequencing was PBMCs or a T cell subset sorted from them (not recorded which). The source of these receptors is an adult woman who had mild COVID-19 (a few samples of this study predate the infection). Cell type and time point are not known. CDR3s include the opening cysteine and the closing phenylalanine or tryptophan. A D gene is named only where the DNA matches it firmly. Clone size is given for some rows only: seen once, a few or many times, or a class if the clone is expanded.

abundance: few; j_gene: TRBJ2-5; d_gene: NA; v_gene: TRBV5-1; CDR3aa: CASNFGGGAETQYF; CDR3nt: TGCGCCAGCAACTTTGGTGGGGGCGCAGAGACCCAGTACTTC
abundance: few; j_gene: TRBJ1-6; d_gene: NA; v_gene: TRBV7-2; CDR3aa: CASSLTLMGSPLHF; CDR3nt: TGTGCCAGCAGCTTAACGCTGATGGGTTCACCCCTCCACTTT
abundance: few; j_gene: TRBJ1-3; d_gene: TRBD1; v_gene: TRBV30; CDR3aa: CAWSVLTGGNTIYF; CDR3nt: TGTGCCTGGAGTGTATTGACAGGGGGAAACACCATATATTTT
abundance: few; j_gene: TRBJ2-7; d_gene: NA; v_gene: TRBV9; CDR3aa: CASSANYRVSYEQYF; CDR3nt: TGTGCCAGCAGCGCAAACTACAGGGTTTCCTACGAGCAGTACTTC
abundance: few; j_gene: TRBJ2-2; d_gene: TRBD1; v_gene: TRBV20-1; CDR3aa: CSARWTGDTGELFF; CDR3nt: TGCAGTGCGAGATGGACAGGGGACACCGGGGAGCTGTTTTTT
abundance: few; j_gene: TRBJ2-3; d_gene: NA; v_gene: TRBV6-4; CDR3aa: CASSDGLATDTQYF; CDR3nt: TGTGCCAGCAGTGATGGGCTAGCAACAGATACGCAGTATTTT
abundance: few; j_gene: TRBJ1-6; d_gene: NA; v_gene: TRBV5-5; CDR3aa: CASSLQGKPYNSPLHF; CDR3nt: TGTGCCAGCAGCTTGCAGGGGAAGCCCTATAATTCACCCCTCCACTTT
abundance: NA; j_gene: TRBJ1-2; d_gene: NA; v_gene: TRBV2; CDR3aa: CASQITGLSGYTF; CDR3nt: TGTGCCAGCCAAATTACAGGGTTGTCTGGCTACACCTTC
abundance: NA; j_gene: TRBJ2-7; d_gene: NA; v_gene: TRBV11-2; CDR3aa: CASSLGLGLEYEQYF; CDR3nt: TGTGCCAGCAGCTTAGGCCTCGGGTTGGAATACGAGCAGTACTTC
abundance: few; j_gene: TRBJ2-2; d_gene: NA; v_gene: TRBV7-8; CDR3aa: CASSFARGRVTGELFF; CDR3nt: TGTGCCAGCAGCTTTGCGCGGGGGCGGGTCACCGGGGAGCTGTTTTTT
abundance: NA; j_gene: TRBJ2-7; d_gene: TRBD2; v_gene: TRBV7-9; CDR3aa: CASSLNSGGTSYEQYF; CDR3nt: TGTGCCAGCAGCTTAAACAGCGGGGGAACCTCCTACGAGCAGTACTTC
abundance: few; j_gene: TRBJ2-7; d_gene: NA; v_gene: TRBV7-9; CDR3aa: CASSFISWDEQYF; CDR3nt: TGTGCCAGCAGCTTTATCAGTTGGGACGAGCAGTACTTC
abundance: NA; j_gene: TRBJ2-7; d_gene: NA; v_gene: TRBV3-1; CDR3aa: CASSQHRLDEQYF; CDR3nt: TGTGCCAGCAGCCAACACAGGTTGGACGAGCAGTACTTC
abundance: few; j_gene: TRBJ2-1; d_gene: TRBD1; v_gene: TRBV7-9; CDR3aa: CASIRDRPNNEQFF; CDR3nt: TGTGCCAGCATTAGGGACAGGCCGAACAATGAGCAGTTCTTC
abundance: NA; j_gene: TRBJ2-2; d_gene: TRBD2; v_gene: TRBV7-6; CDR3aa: CASRVLAGVGTGELFF; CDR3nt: TGTGCCAGCAGGGTTCTAGCGGGAGTAGGCACCGGGGAGCTGTTTTTT
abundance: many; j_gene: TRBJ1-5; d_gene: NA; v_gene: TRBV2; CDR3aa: CASARLNSNQPQHF; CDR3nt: TGTGCCAGCGCCAGACTGAATAGCAATCAGCCCCAGCATTTT
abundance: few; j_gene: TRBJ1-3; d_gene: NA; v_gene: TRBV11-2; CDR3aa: CASSLDRGRGSGNTIYF; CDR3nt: TGTGCCAGCAGCTTAGATCGCGGCAGGGGCTCTGGAAACACCATATATTTT
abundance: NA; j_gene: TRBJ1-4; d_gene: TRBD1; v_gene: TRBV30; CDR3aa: CAWSPGTGVEKLFF; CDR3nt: TGTGCCTGGAGCCCCGGGACAGGGGTCGAAAAACTGTTTTTT
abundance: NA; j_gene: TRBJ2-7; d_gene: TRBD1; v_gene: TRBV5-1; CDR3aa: CASSLSPTGPREQYF; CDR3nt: TGCGCCAGCAGCTTGTCCCCGACAGGGCCACGCGAGCAGTACTTC
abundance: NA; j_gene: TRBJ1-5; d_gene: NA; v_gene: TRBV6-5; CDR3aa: CASSYRPNADQPQHF; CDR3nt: TGTGCCAGCAGTTACCGGCCCAATGCCGATCAGCCCCAGCATTTT
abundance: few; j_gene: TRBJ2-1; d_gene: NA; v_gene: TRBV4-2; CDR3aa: CASSQELAAYNEQFF; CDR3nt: TGTGCCAGCAGCCAAGAACTAGCAGCCTACAATGAGCAGTTCTTC
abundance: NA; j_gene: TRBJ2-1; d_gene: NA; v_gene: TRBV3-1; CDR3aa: CASSHRPWGYNEQFF; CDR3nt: TGTGCCAGCAGCCACCGGCCATGGGGGTACAATGAGCAGTTCTTC
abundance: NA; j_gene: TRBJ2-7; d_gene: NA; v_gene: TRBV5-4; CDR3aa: CASSRGTGTYEQYF; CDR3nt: TGTGCCAGCAGCCGTGGGACGGGAACCTACGAGCAGTACTTC
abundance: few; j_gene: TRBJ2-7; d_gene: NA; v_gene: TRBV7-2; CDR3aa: CASSSPRSSGNAYEQYF; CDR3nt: TGTGCCAGCAGCTCTCCCCGGTCCAGCGGAAATGCCTACGAGCAGTACTTC
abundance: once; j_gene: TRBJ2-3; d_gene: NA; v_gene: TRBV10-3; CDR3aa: CATHPLLRESFADTQYF; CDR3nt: TGTGCCACCCATCCCCTCTTGAGGGAAAGTTTTGCAGATACGCAGTATTTT
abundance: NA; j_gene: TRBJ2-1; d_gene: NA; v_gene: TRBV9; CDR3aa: CASGTRRDEQFF; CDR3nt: TGTGCCAGCGGAACGCGGAGAGATGAGCAGTTCTTC
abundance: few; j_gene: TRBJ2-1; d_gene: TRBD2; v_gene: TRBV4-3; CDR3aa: CASSQANLLGLAGTYNEQFF; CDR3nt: TGCGCCAGCAGCCAAGCCAACCTGCTCGGGCTAGCGGGGACCTACAATGAGCAGTTCTTC
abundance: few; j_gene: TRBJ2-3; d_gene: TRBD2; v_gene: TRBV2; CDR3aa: CATSLLLAGQSTDTQYF; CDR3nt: TGTGCCACCAGCCTCCTCCTAGCGGGGCAGAGCACAGATACGCAGTATTTT